Shown below are 26 T cell receptor beta chains from a single sample sequenced in a study of blood T cell repertoires in COVID-19. TCRdb's table, derived via immunoSEQ multiplex PCR, lists solely in-frame clones and lacks some. The table lists around 150,000 clones, around 80% of them singletons, with over 15% in the top ten. Sequencing input: peripheral blood. The receptors come from a man aged 50 to 60 with acute or convalescent COVID-19.

This clone was counted once. V and J are TRBV12-3 or TRBV12-4 and TRBJ2-7; TRBD1 matches 7 bases. This CDR3 has 11 amino acids. The J segment lost 6 bases and the V segment lost 5 bases, leaving 1 base of the junction unmatched. The CDR3 DNA is TGTGCCAGCAGTACAGGGGTCGAGCAGTACGTC. Protein: CASSTGVEQYV.

The V call is TRBV5-1, the J call TRBJ1-1, with D hard to call. Looked up from germline, CDR1 is SGHRS and CDR2 is YFSETQ. V gave up 0 bases and J gave up 1 base, with 10 bases separating them. The CDR3 has 15 amino acids. The CDR3 nucleotides read TGCGCCAGCAGCTTGGCCATCGGAGCGAACACTGAAGCTTTCTTT. This sequence encodes CASSLAIGANTEAFF.

The V call is TRBV29-1, the J call TRBJ1-1; a possible D gene is TRBD1 (5 bases). V dropped 3 bases and J dropped 3 bases, with 11 bases sitting between them. The CDR3 loop spans 13 amino acids. Germline CDR1 is SQVTM and CDR2 is ANQGSEA. The CDR3 loop reads CSVEAGLYTEAFF. The CDR3 bases are TGCAGCGTTGAGGCAGGGCTCTACACTGAAGCTTTCTTT.

This clone has just a few counts. The chain is built from TRBV5-6 and TRBJ1-4; 9 nucleotides agree with TRBD1. Trimming removed 5 bases from V and 5 bases from J; junction bases left unmatched: 4. Germline loops: CDR1 SGHDT, CDR2 YYEEEE. The CDR3 consists of 14 residues. CDR3 nucleotide sequence: TGTGCCAGCAGAACCGGGACAGGGAATGAAAAACTGTTTTTT. This encodes CASRTGTGNEKLFF.

The chain is built from TRBV30 and TRBJ2-3, with 8 nucleotides matching TRBD2. Trimming cost V 4 bases and J 6 bases; bases outside gene matches: 3. Germline-derived CDR1 and CDR2 are GTSNPN and SVGIG (reference sequence). The CDR3 contains 12 residues. The chain's CDR3 is CAWTAGGDTQYF. For the CDR3, the DNA is TGTGCCTGGACCGCGGGAGGCGATACGCAGTATTTT.

The chain has TRBV20-1 and TRBJ1-2; D uncertain. Germline CDR1 reads DFQATT; CDR2 reads SNEGSKA (reference sequence). The CDR3 extends over 9 amino acids. CDR3 bases: TGCACCCCCGGGGATGGCTACACCTTC. This sequence encodes CTPGDGYTF.

As concerns this clone: Different DNA sequences within this sample yield the same CDR3. This sequence joins TRBV12-3 or TRBV12-4 and TRBJ1-1, with D unclear. The CDR3 has 11 residues. The V end was cut by 7 bases, the J end by 2 bases, with 5 bases between. Written as DNA, the CDR3 is TGTGCCAGCACTCTAAACACTGAAGCTTTCTTT. Translated, it gives CASTLNTEAFF.

This clone came up many times. The chain employs TRBV2 and TRBJ1-6, with D tentatively TRBD1 (6 bases). This CDR3 comprises 14 residues. CDR1 SNHLY and CDR2 FYNNEI come from the germline V gene. V lost 3 bases, J lost 10 bases, and 13 bases lay in between. The CDR3 DNA reads as TGTGCCAGCAGTGATGGGCAGGGGAGATCACCCCTCCACTTT. Translated, it gives CASSDGQGRSPLHF. Drawing the rest from reference TRBV2 and TRBJ1-6, the complete variable domain is EPEVTQTPSHQVTQMGQEVILRCVPISNHLYFYWYRQILGQKVEFLVSFYNNEISEKSEIFDDQFSVERPDGSNFTLKIRSTKLEDSAMYFCASSDGQGRSPLHFGNGTRLTVT.

The chain couples TRBV25-1 to TRBJ1-1; D ambiguous. The germline V gene has CDR1 MGHDK and CDR2 SYGVNS. Trimming cost V 6 bases and J 4 bases, with 9 bases left between them. The CDR3 has 12 residues. DNA for the CDR3: TGTGCCAGCAGGGGTGGGAGCACTGAAGCTTTCTTT. Its translation: CASRGGSTEAFF. Complete variable domain (other parts from reference TRBV25-1 and TRBJ1-1): EADIYQTPRYLVIGTGKKITLECSQTMGHDKMYWYQQDPGMELHLIHYSYGVNSTEKGDLSSESTVSRIRTEHFPLTLESARPSHTSQYLCASRGGSTEAFFGQGTRLTVV.

This clone came up once. The V call is TRBV4-1, the J call TRBJ1-2; 8 bases line up with TRBD1. This CDR3 has 15 amino acids. Germline-derived CDR1 and CDR2 are MGHRA and YSYEKL. With 0 bases clipped from V and 7 bases from J, the junction kept 7 bases outside the gene matches. The chain's CDR3 is CASSQERQGKRGYTF. The CDR3 nucleotides read TGCGCCAGCAGCCAAGAGAGACAGGGGAAACGTGGCTACACCTTC.

V usage is TRBV5-1 and J usage is TRBJ2-1, with D possibly TRBD2 on 6 matching bases. From germline, CDR1 is SGHRS and CDR2 YFSETQ. CDR3 size: 15 residues. The V gene lost 0 bases and the J gene lost 5 bases, with 12 bases spanning the gap. This CDR3 reads CASSLVLSGNNEQFF. CDR3 coding DNA: TGCGCCAGCAGCTTGGTGCTTAGCGGCAACAATGAGCAGTTCTTC.

This chain connects TRBV4-1 to TRBJ2-3, with TRBD2 identical over 10 bases. The CDR3 extends over 18 amino acids. Germline V gives CDR1 MGHRA, CDR2 YSYEKL. The trim removed 4 bases at V and 5 bases at J, leaving 15 bases unmatched. CDR3 loop: CASSLQGTSGGARDTQYF. The CDR3 nucleotides are TGCGCCAGCAGCCTCCAAGGGACAAGCGGGGGGGCGAGAGATACGCAGTATTTT.

This clone appeared once. The chain links TRBV2 to TRBJ2-1, with TRBD1 identical over 7 bases. Trimming took 5 bases from V and 8 from J; bases not matched to a gene: 9. The CDR3 runs 14 residues. CDR1 is SNHLY and CDR2 is FYNNEI in the germline V gene. The DNA of the CDR3 is TGTGCCAGCAGTCGTGACAGGGCCCTCGATGAGCAGTTCTTC. It encodes CASSRDRALDEQFF.

Notes on this clone: This CDR3 is also generated by other DNA sequences in the sample. CDR3 sequence reads: CASSEAVEKLFF. The CDR3 region has the DNA TGTGCCAGCAGTGAGGCGGTTGAAAAACTGTTTTTT. The rearrangement uses TRBV2 and TRBJ1-4; D not certain. The CDR3 spans 12 residues. V lost 3 bases, J lost 7 bases, and 6 bases lay in between. Germline CDR1 SNHLY, CDR2 FYNNEI.

This chain joins TRBV5-1 and TRBJ1-3; D not resolved. The CDR3 has 15 residues. Germline V gives CDR1 SGHRS, CDR2 YFSETQ. Trimming removed 1 base from V and 0 bases from J, with 8 bases in between. CDR3 region: CASSLLSNSGNTIYF. For the CDR3, the DNA is TGCGCCAGCAGCTTGCTGAGTAACTCTGGAAACACCATATATTTT.

V gene TRBV5-1 combines with J gene TRBJ2-7; TRBD1 agrees at 7 bases. The ends lost 1 base at V and 4 bases at J; junction bases unmatched: 8. There are 15 residues in the CDR3. CDR1 is SGHRS, CDR2 YFSETQ, per germline. The CDR3 DNA sequence: TGCGCCAGCAGCTTGACTCCGGGACAGCAGTACGAGCAGTACTTC. This gives the protein CASSLTPGQQYEQYF.

The J gene is TRBJ1-2, the V gene TRBV27; D remains unclear. The CDR3 runs 13 residues. Trimming stripped 5 bases from V and 7 bases from J, with 14 bases between. Per germline, CDR1 MNHEY and CDR2 SMNVEV (reference sequence). CDR3 in DNA: TGTGCCAGCAGTCTGGGAGTTAAAGGTGGCTACACCTTC. Its protein product is CASSLGVKGGYTF.

The V gene is TRBV3-1 (or the pseudogene TRBV3-2), the J gene TRBJ2-7, with D possibly matching TRBD2 (5 bases). CDR3 length: 16 residues. The germline V gene has CDR1 LGHDT and CDR2 YNNKEL (reference sequence). The V end was cut by 5 bases, the J end by 9 bases, with 26 bases between. The CDR3 DNA reads as TGTGCCAGCAGCGACTACGAGAGGTTTCTCCCATTCGGGCAGTACGTC. It codes for CASSDYERFLPFGQYV.

The V gene is TRBV5-4, the J gene TRBJ2-2; 9 bases match TRBD2. The V gene's germline CDR1 is SGHNT and CDR2 YYREEE (reference sequence). V gave up 4 bases and J gave up 5 bases; unmatched junction bases: 6. The length of the CDR3 is 15 residues. For the CDR3, the DNA is TGTGCCAGCAGCCCCCTAGCGGGATCTACCGGGGAGCTGTTTTTT. The encoded protein is CASSPLAGSTGELFF.

V gene TRBV10-3 combines with J gene TRBJ2-7; D is possibly TRBD2 (6 bases). CDR3 size: 13 residues. The germline V gene has CDR1 ENHRY and CDR2 SYGVKD. V lost 2 bases and J lost 7, with 12 bases in between. The CDR3 spells CAISERDAGEQYV. The CDR3 DNA follows: TGTGCCATCAGTGAGCGGGACGCGGGAGAGCAGTACGTC.

The chain uses TRBV5-1 and TRBJ1-1; D not certain. Per germline, CDR1 SGHRS and CDR2 YFSETQ. The CDR3 covers 14 residues. V dropped 2 bases and J dropped 2 bases, with 10 bases sitting between them. The CDR3 nucleotides are TGCGCCAGCAGCTTTTTCGGGTCCAACACTGAAGCTTTCTTT. Translating gives CASSFFGSNTEAFF.

V gene TRBV2 combines with J gene TRBJ1-1, with D unresolved. The V gene's germline CDR1 is SNHLY and CDR2 FYNNEI. CDR3 size: 14 residues. V was shortened by 3 bases and J by 0 bases, with 8 bases between the two germline ends. This CDR3 reads CASSDGSVNTEAFF. The CDR3 DNA reads TGTGCCAGCAGTGATGGCAGTGTGAACACTGAAGCTTTCTTT. Complete variable domain (other parts from reference TRBV2 and TRBJ1-1): EPEVTQTPSHQVTQMGQEVILRCVPISNHLYFYWYRQILGQKVEFLVSFYNNEISEKSEIFDDQFSVERPDGSNFTLKIRSTKLEDSAMYFCASSDGSVNTEAFFGQGTRLTVV.

The V call is TRBV5-1, the J call TRBJ1-2, with D tentatively TRBD1 (5 bases). Per germline, CDR1 SGHRS and CDR2 YFSETQ. Trimming cost V 4 bases and J 2 bases, with 15 bases left between them. The CDR3 has 15 residues. The DNA for the CDR3 is TGCGCCAGCAGCCCGGGACCGGGGGTGAACTATGGCTACACCTTC. Translated: CASSPGPGVNYGYTF.

The chain is built from TRBV3-1 (or the pseudogene TRBV3-2) and TRBJ2-7; 9 nucleotides match TRBD1. This CDR3 comprises 18 residues. Per the germline V gene, CDR1 is LGHDT and CDR2 is YNNKEL (reference sequence). The V gene end was trimmed by 0 bases and the J gene end by 3 bases; junction bases not matched to a gene: 12. The CDR3 region is CASSQEAGGTGKFYEQYF. The CDR3 DNA reads TGTGCCAGCAGCCAAGAGGCAGGTGGGACAGGGAAATTCTACGAGCAGTACTTC.

The CDR3 sequence: CASPQAGFRTDTQYF. The CDR3 coding sequence is TGTGCCAGCCCCCAGGCGGGGTTTCGGACAGATACGCAGTATTTT. The chain combines TRBV25-1 with TRBJ2-3; maybe TRBD2 (6 bases). Germline assignment: CDR1 MGHDK and CDR2 SYGVNS. The length of the CDR3 is 15 residues. V lost 8 bases and J 3 bases, leaving 18 bases between the germline ends.

The rearrangement links TRBV3-1 (or the pseudogene TRBV3-2) to TRBJ2-5; TRBD2 matches 12 bases. The CDR3 is made up of 14 amino acids. Per the germline V gene, CDR1 is LGHDT and CDR2 is YNNKEL (reference sequence). Losses at the gene ends were 3 bases for V and 5 bases for J; bases not matched to a gene: 1. The CDR3 DNA sequence: TGTGCCAGCAGCCATCTAGCGGGGGGGGAGACCCAGTACTTC. It yields the protein CASSHLAGGETQYF.